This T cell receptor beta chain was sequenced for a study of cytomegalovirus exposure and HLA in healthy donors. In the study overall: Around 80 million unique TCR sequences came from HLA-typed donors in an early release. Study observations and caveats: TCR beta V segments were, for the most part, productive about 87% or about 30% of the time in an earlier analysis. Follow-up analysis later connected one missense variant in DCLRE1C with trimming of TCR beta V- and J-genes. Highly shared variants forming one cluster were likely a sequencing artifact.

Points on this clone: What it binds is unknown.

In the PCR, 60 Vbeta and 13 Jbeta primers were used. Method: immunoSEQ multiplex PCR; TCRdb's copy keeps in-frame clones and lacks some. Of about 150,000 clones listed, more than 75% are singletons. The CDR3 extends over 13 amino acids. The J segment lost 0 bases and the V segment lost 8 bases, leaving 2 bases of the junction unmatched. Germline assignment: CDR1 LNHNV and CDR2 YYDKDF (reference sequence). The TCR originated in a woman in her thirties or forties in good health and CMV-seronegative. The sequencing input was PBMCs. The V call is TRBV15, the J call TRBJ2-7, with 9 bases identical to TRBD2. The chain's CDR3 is CATGSGSSYEQYF. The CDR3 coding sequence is TGTGCCACCGGTAGCGGGAGCTCCTACGAGCAGTACTTC. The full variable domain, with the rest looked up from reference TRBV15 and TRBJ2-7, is DAMVIQNPRYQVTQFGKPVTLSCSQTLNHNVMYWYQQKSSQAPKLLFHYYDKDFNNEADTPDNFQSRRPNTSFCFLDIRSPGLGDTAMYLCATGSGSSYEQYFGPGTRLTVT.